This T cell receptor (beta chain) was identified during a study of blood T cells in healthy people across ages. This clonotype appeared many times. Primers used in a second PCR of roughly 7 to 11 cycles were a sample-barcoded 5' primer and a J-beta primer mix. TCRdb reprocessed the 5' RACE reads via MiXCR and lists one record per CDR3 protein. The repertoire holds under 950,000 distinct CDR3 sequences, with approximately 21% as singletons. The sequenced sample consisted of blood. This receptor was taken from a man in his 70s in good health.

This chain's CDR3 is CSPEQTSGGYNEQFF. The CDR3 region has the DNA TGCAGTCCCGAACAGACTAGCGGGGGCTACAATGAGCAGTTCTTC. The chain couples TRBV20-1 to TRBJ2-1; TRBD2 matches at 12 bases. The CDR3 is 15 amino acids. The germline V gene has CDR1 DFQATT and CDR2 SNEGSKA (reference sequence). The trim removed 8 bases at V and 3 bases at J, leaving 8 bases unmatched.